This T cell receptor beta chain was recovered during a study of blood T cell repertoires in COVID-19. Study as a whole: The cDNA or gDNA used as material had been derived from T cells, B-cell-depleted T cells, or PBMCs.

Original handling: Researchers report that nucleated cell counts were estimated from reference gene primer amplification. The assay was immunoSEQ multiplex PCR, and TCRdb's table has in-frame clones only and misses some. V and J calls and clone size come straight from that table; D and trimming were deduced from the DNA. This table has nearly 85,000 clones, 83% appearing once. Material: peripheral blood. The receptor was derived from a woman in her fifties or sixties with acute or convalescent COVID-19.

For the CDR3, the DNA is TGTGCCAGCAGCCCCGGGACAGGGGAGACTGAGCAGTTCTTC. Translated: CASSPGTGETEQFF. The chain couples TRBV5-6 to TRBJ2-1; 10 bases map to TRBD1. After removal of 4 bases from V and 9 bases from J, the junction contained 7 bases not matched to a gene. The length of the CDR3 is 14 residues. The germline CDR1 and CDR2 sequences are SGHDT and YYEEEE. Drawing the rest from reference TRBV5-6 and TRBJ2-1, the complete variable domain is DAGVTQSPTHLIKTRGQQVTLRCSPKSGHDTVSWYQQALGQGPQFIFQYYEEEERQRGNFPDRFSGHQFPNYSSELNVNALLLGDSALYLCASSPGTGETEQFFGPGTRLTVL.